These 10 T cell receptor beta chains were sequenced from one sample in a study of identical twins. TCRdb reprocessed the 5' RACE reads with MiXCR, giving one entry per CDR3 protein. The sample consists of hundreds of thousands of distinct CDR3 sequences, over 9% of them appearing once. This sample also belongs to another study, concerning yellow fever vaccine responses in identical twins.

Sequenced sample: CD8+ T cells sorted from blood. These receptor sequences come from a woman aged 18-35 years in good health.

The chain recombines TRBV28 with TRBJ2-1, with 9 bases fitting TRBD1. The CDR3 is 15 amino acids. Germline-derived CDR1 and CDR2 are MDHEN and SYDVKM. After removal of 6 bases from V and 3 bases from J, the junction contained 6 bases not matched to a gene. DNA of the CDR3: TGTGCCAGCAGCAGAAAGGGACAGGGCTACAATGAGCAGTTCTTC. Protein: CASSRKGQGYNEQFF.

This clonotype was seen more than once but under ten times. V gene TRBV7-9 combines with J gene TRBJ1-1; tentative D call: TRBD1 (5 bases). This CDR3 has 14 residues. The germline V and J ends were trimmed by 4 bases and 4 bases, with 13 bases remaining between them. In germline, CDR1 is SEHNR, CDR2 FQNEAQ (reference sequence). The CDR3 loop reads CASSSMNGGTEAFF. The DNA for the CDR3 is TGTGCCAGCAGCTCCATGAACGGGGGCACTGAAGCTTTCTTT.

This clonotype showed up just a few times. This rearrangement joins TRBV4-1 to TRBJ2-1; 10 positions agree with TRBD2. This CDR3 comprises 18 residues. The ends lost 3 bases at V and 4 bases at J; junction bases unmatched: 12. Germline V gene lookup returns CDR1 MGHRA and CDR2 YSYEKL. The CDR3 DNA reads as TGCGCCAGCAGCCAGGGGGGGACTAGCGTGGGGAGGTACAATGAGCAGTTCTTC. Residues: CASSQGGTSVGRYNEQFF.

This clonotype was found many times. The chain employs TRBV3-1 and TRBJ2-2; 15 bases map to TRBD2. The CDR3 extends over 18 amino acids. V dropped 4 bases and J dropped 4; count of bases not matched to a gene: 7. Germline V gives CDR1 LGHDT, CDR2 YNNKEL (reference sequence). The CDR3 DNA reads TGTGCCAGCAGCCCTCGGACTAGCGGGGGGGCGAGCACCGGGGAGCTGTTTTTT. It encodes CASSPRTSGGASTGELFF.

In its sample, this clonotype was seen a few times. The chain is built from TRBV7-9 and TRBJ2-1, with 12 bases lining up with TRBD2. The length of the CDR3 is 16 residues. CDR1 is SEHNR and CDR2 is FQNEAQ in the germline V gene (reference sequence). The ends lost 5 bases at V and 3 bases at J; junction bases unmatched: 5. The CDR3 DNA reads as TGTGCCAGCAGCCCCCTAGCGGGAGGGAACTACAATGAGCAGTTCTTC. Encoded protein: CASSPLAGGNYNEQFF.

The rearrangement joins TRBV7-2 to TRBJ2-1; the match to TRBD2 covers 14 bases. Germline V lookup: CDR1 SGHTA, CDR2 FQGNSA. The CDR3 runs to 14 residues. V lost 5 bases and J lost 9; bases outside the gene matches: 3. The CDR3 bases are TGTGCCAGCAGCCCCGGGACTAGCGGGGGTGAGCAGTTCTTC. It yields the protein CASSPGTSGGEQFF.

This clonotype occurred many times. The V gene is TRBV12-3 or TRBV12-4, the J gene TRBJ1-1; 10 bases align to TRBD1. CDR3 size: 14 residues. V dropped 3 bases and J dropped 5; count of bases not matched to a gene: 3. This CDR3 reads CASSLDRGVTEAFF. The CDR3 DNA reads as TGTGCCAGCAGTTTGGACAGGGGGGTAACTGAAGCTTTCTTT.

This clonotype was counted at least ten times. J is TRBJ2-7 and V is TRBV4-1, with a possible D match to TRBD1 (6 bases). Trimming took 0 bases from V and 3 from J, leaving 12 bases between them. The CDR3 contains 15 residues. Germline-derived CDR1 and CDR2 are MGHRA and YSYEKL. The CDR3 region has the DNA TGCGCCAGCAGCCAAGATGGCACAGGGTACTACGAGCAGTACGTC. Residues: CASSQDGTGYYEQYV.

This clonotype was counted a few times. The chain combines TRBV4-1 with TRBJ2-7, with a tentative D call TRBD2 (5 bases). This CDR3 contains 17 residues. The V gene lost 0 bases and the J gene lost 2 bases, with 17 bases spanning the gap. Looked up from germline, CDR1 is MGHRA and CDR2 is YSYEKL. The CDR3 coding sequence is TGCGCCAGCAGCCAAGAATACGAGGGTTTAACCACCTACGAGCAGTACTTC. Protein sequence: CASSQEYEGLTTYEQYF.

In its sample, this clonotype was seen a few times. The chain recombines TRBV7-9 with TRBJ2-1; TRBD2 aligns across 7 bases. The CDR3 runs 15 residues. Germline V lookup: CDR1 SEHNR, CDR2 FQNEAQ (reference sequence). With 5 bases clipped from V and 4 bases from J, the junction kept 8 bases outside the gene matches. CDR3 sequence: CASSERLALYNEQFF. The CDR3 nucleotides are TGTGCCAGCAGCGAAAGACTAGCCCTATACAATGAGCAGTTCTTC.